The 14 T cell receptor beta chains reported below all come from one sample, sequenced in a study of CXCR3-negative and CXCR3-positive naive CD8 T cells. The study's findings and limits: More hydrophobic TRB CDR3s were found in CXCR3-positive naive cells than in CXCR3-negative naive cells.

It was by 5' RACE with UMI labels that the TRB cDNA libraries were prepared. From its re-call of the 5' RACE reads, TCRdb lists each CDR3 protein once, without DNA. This sample's clone table lists around 140,000 distinct CDR3 sequences. The antigens these receptors bind are not known. What was sequenced was naive CXCR3+ CD8+ T cells from blood. Subset here: CD45RO-CCR7+CD27+CD95- naive CD8+ T cells expressing CXCR3 (TNR3+). These receptor sequences come from a human donor in good health. Some clones in this sample may be carry-over from other donors' samples.

The genes are TRBV7-2 and TRBJ2-7. From germline, CDR1 is SGHTA and CDR2 FQGNSA. The length of the CDR3 is 13 residues. This chain's CDR3 is CASSLGNSYEQYF.

The chain uses TRBV10-3 and TRBJ2-5; TCRdb gives TRBD2 as the D gene, but with no DNA this cannot be confirmed. CDR1 and CDR2 from the germline V gene are ENHRY and SYGVKD. This CDR3 contains 15 residues. The CDR3 spells CATGLAGDLPETQYF.

The chain joins TRBV20-1 to TRBJ1-4. CDR1 is DFQATT and CDR2 is SNEGSKA in the germline V gene (reference sequence). The CDR3 sequence is 16 residues long. The chain's CDR3 is CSARASRGFANEKLFF.

The chain employs TRBV7-9 and TRBJ2-1; TCRdb picks TRBD2, but there is no DNA to check that call. CDR1 and CDR2 (germline): SEHNR, FQNEAQ (reference sequence). The CDR3 has 16 residues. The CDR3 region is CASSLSPGDQQNEQFF.

The CDR3 protein is CASSTTYGTGNEAFF. The chain joins TRBV28 to TRBJ1-1; TCRdb gives TRBD1 as the D gene, but with no DNA this cannot be confirmed. From germline, CDR1 is MDHEN and CDR2 SYDVKM. This CDR3 spans 15 amino acids.

V gene TRBV10-1 combines with J gene TRBJ2-7. Germline V gene lookup returns CDR1 WNHNN and CDR2 SYGVQD (reference sequence). There are 14 residues in the CDR3. CDR3 residues: CASSDPLTSYEQYF.

The genes are TRBV5-6 and TRBJ2-1. The germline V gene has CDR1 SGHDT and CDR2 YYEEEE. This CDR3 has 14 amino acids. CDR3 in amino acids: CASSEDISYNEQFF.

This chain joins TRBV29-1 and TRBJ2-1; the D call of TRBD2 rests on TCRdb alone, since no DNA is present to check it. The germline CDR1 and CDR2 sequences are SQVTM and ANQGSEA. There are 13 residues in the CDR3. This CDR3 reads CSVTGPEFNEQFF.

The CDR3 loop is CASSLGLYSYNEQFF. This chain connects TRBV19 to TRBJ2-1. Germline V lookup: CDR1 LNHDA, CDR2 SQIVND (reference sequence). The CDR3 runs to 15 residues.

The gene calls are TRBV6-2 or TRBV6-3 and TRBJ2-5; the TCRdb call, TRBD2, lacks DNA for checking. CDR1 is MNHEY, CDR2 SVGEGT, per germline. The CDR3 length is 15 residues. CDR3 in amino acids: CASSRWTSGTETQYF.

The chain carries TRBV5-1 and TRBJ1-4; absent DNA, TCRdb's TRBD1 call cannot be checked. The CDR3 covers 14 residues. Per germline, CDR1 SGHRS and CDR2 YFSETQ. CDR3 protein: CASSLEQGNEKLFF.

The chain couples TRBV7-2 to TRBJ2-1. The CDR3 spans 15 residues. From germline, CDR1 is SGHTA and CDR2 FQGNSA. This CDR3 is CASSSRDSTYNEQFF.

J is TRBJ2-2 and V is TRBV29-1; TCRdb's D gene call, TRBD1, goes unchecked for lack of DNA. The CDR3 consists of 16 residues. CDR1 and CDR2 (germline): SQVTM, ANQGSEA. The CDR3 is CSVVGGDTASAGELFF.

The chain couples TRBV7-9 to TRBJ2-1; the D gene TCRdb calls, TRBD2, cannot be checked with no DNA. CDR1 and CDR2 from the germline V gene are SEHNR and FQNEAQ (reference sequence). The CDR3 loop spans 16 amino acids. This CDR3 is CASSPSGRFAYNEQFF.